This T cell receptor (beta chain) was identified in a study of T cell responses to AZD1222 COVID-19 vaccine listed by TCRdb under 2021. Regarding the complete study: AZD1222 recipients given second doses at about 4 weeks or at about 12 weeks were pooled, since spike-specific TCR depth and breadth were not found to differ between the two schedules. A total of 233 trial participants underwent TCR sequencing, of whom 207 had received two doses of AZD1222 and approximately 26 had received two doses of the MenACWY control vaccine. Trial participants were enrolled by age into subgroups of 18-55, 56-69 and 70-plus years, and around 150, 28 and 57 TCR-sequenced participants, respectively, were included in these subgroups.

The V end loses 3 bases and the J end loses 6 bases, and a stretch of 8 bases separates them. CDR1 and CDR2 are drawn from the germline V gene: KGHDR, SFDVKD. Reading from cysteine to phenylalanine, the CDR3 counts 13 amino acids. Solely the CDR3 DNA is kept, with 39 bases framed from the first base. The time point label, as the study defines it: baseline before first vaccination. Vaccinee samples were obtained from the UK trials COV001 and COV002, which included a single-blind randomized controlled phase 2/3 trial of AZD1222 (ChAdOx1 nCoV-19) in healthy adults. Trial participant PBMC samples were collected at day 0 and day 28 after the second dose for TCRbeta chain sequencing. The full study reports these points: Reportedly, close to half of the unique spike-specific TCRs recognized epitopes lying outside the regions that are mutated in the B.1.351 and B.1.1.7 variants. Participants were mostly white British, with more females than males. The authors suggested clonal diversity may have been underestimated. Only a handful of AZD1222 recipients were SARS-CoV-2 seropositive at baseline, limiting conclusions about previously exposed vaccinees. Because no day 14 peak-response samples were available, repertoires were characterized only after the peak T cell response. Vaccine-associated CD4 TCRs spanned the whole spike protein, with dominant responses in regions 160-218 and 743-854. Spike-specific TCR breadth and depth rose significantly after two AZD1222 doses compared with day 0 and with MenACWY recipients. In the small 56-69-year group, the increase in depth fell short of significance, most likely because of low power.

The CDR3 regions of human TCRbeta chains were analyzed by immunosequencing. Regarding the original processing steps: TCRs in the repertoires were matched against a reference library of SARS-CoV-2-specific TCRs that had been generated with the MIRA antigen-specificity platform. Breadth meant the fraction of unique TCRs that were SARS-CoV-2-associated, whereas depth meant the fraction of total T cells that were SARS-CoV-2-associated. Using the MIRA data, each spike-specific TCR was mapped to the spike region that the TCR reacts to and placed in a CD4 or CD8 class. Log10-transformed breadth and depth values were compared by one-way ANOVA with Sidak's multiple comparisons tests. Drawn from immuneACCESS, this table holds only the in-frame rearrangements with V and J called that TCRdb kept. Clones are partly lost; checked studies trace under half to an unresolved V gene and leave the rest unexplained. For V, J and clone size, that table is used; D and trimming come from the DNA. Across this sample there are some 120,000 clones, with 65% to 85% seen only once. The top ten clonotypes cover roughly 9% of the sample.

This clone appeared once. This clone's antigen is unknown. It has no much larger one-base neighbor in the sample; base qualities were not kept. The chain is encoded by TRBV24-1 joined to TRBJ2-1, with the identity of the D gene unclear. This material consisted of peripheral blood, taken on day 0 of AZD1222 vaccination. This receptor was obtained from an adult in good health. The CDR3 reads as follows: CATSDRPTNEQFF. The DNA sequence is TGTGCCACCAGTGATCGACCCACCAATGAGCAGTTCTTC.